The present T cell receptor (beta chain) was sequenced within a study of T cell responses to AZD1222 COVID-19 vaccine (dated by TCRdb to about 2021). Looking at the study overall: A total of just over 230 trial participants underwent TCR sequencing, of whom about 210 had received two doses of AZD1222 and around 25 had received two doses of the MenACWY control vaccine. Enrollment into the trials was organized by age into subgroups of 18-55, 56-69 and 70-plus years, and those subgroups contained roughly 150, 30 and 60 TCR-sequenced participants, respectively. Broader findings and caveats from the paper: In the small 56-69-year group, the increase in depth fell short of significance, most likely because of low power. Because no day 14 peak-response samples were available, repertoires were characterized only after the peak T cell response. Participants were mostly white British, with more females than males. The authors suggested clonal diversity may have been underestimated. After two AZD1222 doses, both the breadth and the depth of spike-specific TCRs were significantly higher than at day 0 and than in MenACWY recipients. Reportedly, close to half of the unique spike-specific TCRs recognized epitopes lying outside the regions that are mutated in the B.1.351 and B.1.1.7 variants. CD4 TCRs associated with the vaccine covered the entire spike protein, and the dominant responses were in regions 160-218 and 743-854. Conclusions about previously exposed vaccinees are limited, since just a handful of AZD1222 recipients were seropositive for SARS-CoV-2 at baseline.

As regards this clone: Its binding antigen is unknown. No base-level quality is on record; no much larger clone is a single base apart.

Based on the germline V gene, the CDR1 and CDR2 sequences are SGHDT and YYEEEE. Ends trimmed: V by 0 bases, J by 0 bases; bases unmatched to a gene: 2. There are 18 amino acids in the CDR3, from cysteine to phenylalanine inclusive. Kept here is only the CDR3 DNA, which spans 54 bases and is read in frame from base 1. The time point label for this specimen denotes: about 28 days (+/-7) after the second vaccine dose. The sample's treatment or condition label, decoded: meningococcal conjugate vaccine given as trial control. The vaccinee samples were drawn from two UK trials, COV001 and COV002, one of which was a single-blind randomized controlled phase 2/3 trial testing AZD1222 (ChAdOx1 nCoV-19) in healthy adults. For TCRbeta chain sequencing, PBMC samples from trial participants were taken at day 0 and at day 28 after the second dose. The CDR3 regions of human TCRbeta chains were analyzed by immunosequencing. For the original study's pipeline: TCRs in the repertoires were matched against a reference library of SARS-CoV-2-specific TCRs that had been generated with the MIRA antigen-specificity platform. Breadth was defined as the fraction of unique TCRs that were SARS-CoV-2-associated. Depth was defined as the fraction of total T cells that were SARS-CoV-2-associated. Using the MIRA data, each spike-specific TCR was assigned both to the spike region to which the TCR was reactive and to a CD4 or CD8 class. Log10-transformed breadth and depth values were compared by one-way ANOVA with Sidak's multiple comparisons tests. This immuneACCESS table, as held by TCRdb, lists in-frame sequences with V and J called but not all clones. Of the missing ones, under half trace to an unresolved V gene in checked studies; the others have no known cause. Clone size and the V and J calls come from that table; the DNA yielded D and trimming. Recorded for this sample are 110,000 or so clones; 80% to 95% of them occurred a single time. The top ten clones comprise under 4.5% of the sample.

Recombination connected TRBV5-6 to TRBJ2-2; TRBD2 aligns with 13 central bases. The receptor was derived from an adult who received the MenACWY meningococcal vaccine as a control. The sample was peripheral blood, taken 28 days after the second dose of the MenACWY control vaccine. The DNA sequence is given as TGTGCCAGCAGCTTGGTACTAGCGGGAGGGCCGAACACCGGGGAGCTGTTTTTT. It encodes CASSLVLAGGPNTGELFF.